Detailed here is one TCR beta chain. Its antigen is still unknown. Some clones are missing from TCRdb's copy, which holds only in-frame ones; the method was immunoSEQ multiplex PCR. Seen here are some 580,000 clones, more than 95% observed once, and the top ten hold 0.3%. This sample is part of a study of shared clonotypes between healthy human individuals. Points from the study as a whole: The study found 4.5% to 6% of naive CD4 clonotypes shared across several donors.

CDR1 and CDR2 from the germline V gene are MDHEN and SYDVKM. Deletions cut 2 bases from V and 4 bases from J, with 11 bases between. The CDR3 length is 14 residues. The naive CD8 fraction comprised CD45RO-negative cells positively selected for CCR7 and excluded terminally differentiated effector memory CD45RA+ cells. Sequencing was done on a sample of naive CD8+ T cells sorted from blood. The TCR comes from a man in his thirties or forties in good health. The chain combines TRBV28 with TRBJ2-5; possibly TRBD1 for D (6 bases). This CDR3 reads CASSLPGRGETQYF. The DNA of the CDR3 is TGTGCCAGCAGTTTACCGGGCAGGGGAGAGACCCAGTACTTC. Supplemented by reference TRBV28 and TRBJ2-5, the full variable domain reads DVKVTQSSRYLVKRTGEKVFLECVQDMDHENMFWYRQDPGLGLRLIYFSYDVKMKEKGDIPEGYSVSREKKERFSLILESASTNQTSMYLCASSLPGRGETQYFGPGTRLLVL.